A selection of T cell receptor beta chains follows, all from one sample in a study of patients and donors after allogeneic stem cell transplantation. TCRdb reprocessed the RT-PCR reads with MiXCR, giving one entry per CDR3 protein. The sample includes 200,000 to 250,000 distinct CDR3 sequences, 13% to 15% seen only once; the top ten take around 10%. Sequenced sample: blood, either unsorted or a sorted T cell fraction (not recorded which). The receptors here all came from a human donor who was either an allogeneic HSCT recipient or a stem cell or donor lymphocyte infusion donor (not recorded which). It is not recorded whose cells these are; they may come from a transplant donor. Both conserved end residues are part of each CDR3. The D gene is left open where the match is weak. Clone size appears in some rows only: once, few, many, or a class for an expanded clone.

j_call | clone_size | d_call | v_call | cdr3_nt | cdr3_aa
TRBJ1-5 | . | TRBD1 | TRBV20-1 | TGCAGTGCCAGGACAGGGTTAAGTCAGCCCCAGCATTTT | CSARTGLSQPQHF
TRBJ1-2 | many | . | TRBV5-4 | TGTGCCAGCAGCCTGATCAGGACGGAGACATCCTTC | CASSLIRTETSF
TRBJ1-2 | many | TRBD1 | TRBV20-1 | TGCAGTGCCGCGGGACAGGGAAGAAATAACTATGGCTACACCTTC | CSAAGQGRNNYGYTF
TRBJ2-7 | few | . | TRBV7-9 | TGTGCCAGCAGCCCGCCATGGAGAGTGGGCCTTTACGAGCAGTACTTC | CASSPPWRVGLYEQYF
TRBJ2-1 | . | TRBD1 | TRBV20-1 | TGCAGTGCTGCAGGGGGCCCCTCTTACAATGAGCAGTTCTTC | CSAAGGPSYNEQFF
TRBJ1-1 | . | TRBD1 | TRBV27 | TGTGCCAGCAGTCCGGACAGGCCCACTGAAGCTTTCTTT | CASSPDRPTEAFF
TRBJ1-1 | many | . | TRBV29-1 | TGCAGCGCACTCTGGGGCACATCCGCGAACACTGAAGCTTTCTTT | CSALWGTSANTEAFF
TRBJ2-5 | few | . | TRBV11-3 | TGTGCCAGCAAAATTCAGGGACTCGCGGGGGAGACCCAGTACTTC | CASKIQGLAGETQYF
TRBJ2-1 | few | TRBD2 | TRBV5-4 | TGTGCCAGCAGCTTGATAGCGGGAGGGCCGGGTGAGCAGTTCTTC | CASSLIAGGPGEQFF
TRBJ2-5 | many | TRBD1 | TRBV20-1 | TGCAGTGCTACAGGGGGCACAGCGCGGTGGGAGACCCAGTACTTC | CSATGGTARWETQYF
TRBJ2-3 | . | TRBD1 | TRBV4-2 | TGTGCCAGCAGCCAAGGAGTAAGGACAGGGGCCTCCTACACAGATACGCAGTATTTT | CASSQGVRTGASYTDTQYF
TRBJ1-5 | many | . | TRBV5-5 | TGTGCCAGCAGCTTGGAGGGAGGATGGGGCAATCAGCCCCAGCATTTT | CASSLEGGWGNQPQHF
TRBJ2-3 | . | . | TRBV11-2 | TGTGCCAGCAGCTTAGGGACAACGACAGATACGCAGTATTTT | CASSLGTTTDTQYF
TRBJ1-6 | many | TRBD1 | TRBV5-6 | TGTGCCAGCAGGGACAGGGGAAATTCACCCCTCCACTTT | CASRDRGNSPLHF
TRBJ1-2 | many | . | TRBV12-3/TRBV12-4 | TGTGCCAGCAGTTTATCTCAGGGGAACTATGGCTACACCTTC | CASSLSQGNYGYTF
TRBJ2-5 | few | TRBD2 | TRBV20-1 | TGCAGTGCTGAACCGGGACTAGCGGGCCAAGAGACCCAGTACTTC | CSAEPGLAGQETQYF
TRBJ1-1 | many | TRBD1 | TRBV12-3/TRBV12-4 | TGTGCCAGCAGTCCCCGACAGGGTGGTGAAGCTTTCTTT | CASSPRQGGEAFF
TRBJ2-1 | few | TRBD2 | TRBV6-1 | TGTGCCAGCAGCCGAAGCCTCTGGACTAGCGTGGATGAGCAGTTCTTC | CASSRSLWTSVDEQFF
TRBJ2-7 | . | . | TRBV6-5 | TGTGCCAGCAGTTATAGCGAGGCCTCCTACGAGCAGTACTTC | CASSYSEASYEQYF
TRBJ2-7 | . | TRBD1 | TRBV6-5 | TGTGCCAGCAGTTACTCGGGACAGGGCCCATACGAGCAGTACTTC | CASSYSGQGPYEQYF
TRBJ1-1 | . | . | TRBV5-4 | TGTGCCAGCAGCTTACAACACTCGGGGACTGAAGCTTTCTTT | CASSLQHSGTEAFF
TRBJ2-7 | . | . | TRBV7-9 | TGTGCCAGCAGCCCTAGGGGGGGTAGATACTACGAGCAGTACTTC | CASSPRGGRYYEQYF
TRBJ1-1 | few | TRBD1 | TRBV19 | TGTGCCAGTAGTATCCAGGGGGCCTGGGAGAACACTGAAGCTTTCTTT | CASSIQGAWENTEAFF
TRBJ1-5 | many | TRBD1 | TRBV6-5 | TGTGCCAGCAGTTACTCGACGGCAGGGGGAGGTCAGCCCCAGCATTTT | CASSYSTAGGGQPQHF
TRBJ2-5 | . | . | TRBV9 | TGTGCCAGCAGCGTAGGCTGGCAAGAGACCCAGTACTTC | CASSVGWQETQYF
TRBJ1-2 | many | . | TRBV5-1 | TGCGCCAGCAGCTTGGACAGGGACGGCTACACCTTC | CASSLDRDGYTF
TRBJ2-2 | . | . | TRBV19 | TGTGCCAGTAGTATAGTGGGCGGGTTCCCCGGGGAGCTGTTTTTT | CASSIVGGFPGELFF
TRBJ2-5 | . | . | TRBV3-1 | TGTGCCAGCAGCCAAGATTCGGACGGGTCCCATAACTTC | CASSQDSDGSHNF
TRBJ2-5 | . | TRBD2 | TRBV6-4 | TGTGCCAGCAGCAAACTAGCGGGGGAGAGATACCAAGAGACCCAGTACTTC | CASSKLAGERYQETQYF
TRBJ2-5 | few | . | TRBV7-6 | TGTGCCAGCAGCTTAGTCGCGCCCCAAGAGACCCAGTACTTC | CASSLVAPQETQYF
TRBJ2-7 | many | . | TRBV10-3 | TGTGCCATCAGTGAAACCCCGGGACTCACCTACGAGCAGTACTTC | CAISETPGLTYEQYF
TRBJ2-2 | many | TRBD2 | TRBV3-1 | TGTGCCAGCAGCCAGTCCGGGACTAGACGTGTCACCGGGGAGCTGTTTTTT | CASSQSGTRRVTGELFF
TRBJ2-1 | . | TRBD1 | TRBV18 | TGTGCCAGCTCTCAAACCAGGCTGGACAGGGGTACTGAGCAGTTCTTC | CASSQTRLDRGTEQFF
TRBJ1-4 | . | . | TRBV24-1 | TGTGCCACCAGTGAAACAGGGACTGGTGAAAAACTGTTTTTT | CATSETGTGEKLFF
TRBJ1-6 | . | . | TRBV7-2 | TGTGCCAGCAGCTTAGCGATCTTCTCACCCCTCCACTTT | CASSLAIFSPLHF
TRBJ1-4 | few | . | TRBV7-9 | TGTGCCAGCAGCTTTCGGGCTGGGGAAAAACTGTTTTTT | CASSFRAGEKLFF
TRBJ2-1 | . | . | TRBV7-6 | TGTGCCAGCAGCTCCGGGACCACCTACAATGAGCAGTTCTTC | CASSSGTTYNEQFF
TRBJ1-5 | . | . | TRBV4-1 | TGCGCCAGCAGCCAAGTTGCGGCGAGCAATCAGCCCCAGCATTTT | CASSQVAASNQPQHF
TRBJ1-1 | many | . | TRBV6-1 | TGTGCCAGCAGTCGAGGGTCAGGGACGGCGTTTAATGAAGCTTTCTTT | CASSRGSGTAFNEAFF
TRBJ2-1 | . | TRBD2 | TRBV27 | TGTGCCAGCAGTTCCGGGGGGGCTGGGGAAAATGAGCAGTTCTTC | CASSSGGAGENEQFF
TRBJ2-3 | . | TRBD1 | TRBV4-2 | TGTGCCAGCAGCCAAGTTGGACAGGCAGTTTTGCCAGATACGCAGTATTTT | CASSQVGQAVLPDTQYF
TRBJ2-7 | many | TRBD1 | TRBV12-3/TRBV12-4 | TGTGCCAGCAGTCCCGGGACAGGGGGCCAGTACGAGCAGTACTTC | CASSPGTGGQYEQYF
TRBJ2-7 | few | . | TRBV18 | TGTGCCAGCTCACCAATGTCACGGCCCTACGAGCAGTACTTC | CASSPMSRPYEQYF
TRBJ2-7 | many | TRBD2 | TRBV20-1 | TGCAGTGCTAGTGTGGGACTAGCTTCCTACGAGCAGTACTTC | CSASVGLASYEQYF
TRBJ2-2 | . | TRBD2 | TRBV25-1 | TGTGCCAGCGGCTTAGCGGGGGGGCCGGTGACCGGGGAGCTGTTTTTT | CASGLAGGPVTGELFF